The 20 T cell receptor beta chains below all came from one sample that was sequenced in a study of OX40 agonist ivuxolimab in advanced cancers. Clones were read by immunoSEQ multiplex PCR, and TCRdb kept only the in-frame ones, dropping some. Of 70,000 to 80,000 clones in the sample, 70% to 90% were seen once. The material sequenced was CD4+ or CD8+ T cells sorted from blood, taken in a trial of the OX40 agonist ivuxolimab. The receptor source for this set is an adult with an advanced solid tumor such as melanoma, head and neck, liver or kidney cancer.

This clone was recorded once. CDR3 in DNA: TGTGCCAGCAGTCGACAGGGGGACTATGGCTACACCTTC. Translation gives CASSRQGDYGYTF. This rearrangement joins TRBV6-1 to TRBJ1-2; the match to TRBD1 covers 9 bases. J gave up 3 bases and V 5 bases, and 1 base lay outside the gene matches. This CDR3 contains 13 residues. Germline V gene sequence: CDR1 MNHNS, CDR2 SASEGT.

Points on this clone: Sequence at one end of the junction differs from germline and may be a read error. The chain joins TRBV6-1 to TRBJ1-5; the match to TRBD1 covers 7 bases. CDR3 length equals 13 residues. CDR1 and CDR2 from the germline V gene are MNHNS and SASEGT. The CDR3 DNA reads as TGTGCCGGCAGGGGACAGAATGTTCAGCCCCAGCATTTT. Protein sequence: CAGRGQNVQPQHF.

The rearrangement links TRBV27 to TRBJ1-2; no reliable D call. V gave up 2 bases and J gave up 8 bases, with 18 bases separating them. CDR1 and CDR2 (germline): MNHEY, SMNVEV (reference sequence). The CDR3 loop spans 15 amino acids. CDR3 in amino acids: CASSLNPPRLLGYTF. DNA of the CDR3: TGTGCCAGCAGTTTAAACCCCCCCCGATTGCTAGGCTACACCTTC.

The chain has TRBV11-3 and TRBJ2-1; D gene uncertain. This CDR3 region has 12 residues. Deletions cut 4 bases from V and 2 bases from J, with 3 bases between. In germline, CDR1 is SGHNT, CDR2 YENEEA. The CDR3 loop is CASSSPYNEQFF. The CDR3 DNA follows: TGTGCCAGCAGCTCCCCCTACAATGAGCAGTTCTTC. Filled out from reference TRBV11-3 and TRBJ2-1, the complete variable domain reads EAGVVQSPRYKIIEKKQPVAFWCNPISGHNTLYWYLQNLGQGPELLIRYENEEAVDDSQLPKDRFSAERLKGVDSTLKIQPAELGDSAVYLCASSSPYNEQFFGPGTRLTVL.

CDR3 loop: CASSTPGLAGGGETQYF. The CDR3 DNA is TGTGCCAGTAGTACCCCTGGACTAGCGGGAGGCGGAGAGACCCAGTACTTC. The V call is TRBV19, the J call TRBJ2-5; 14 bases are a match to TRBD2. Germline assignment: CDR1 LNHDA and CDR2 SQIVND (reference sequence). V trimming: 4 bases; J trimming: 4 bases; junction bases outside the gene matches: 8. The CDR3 length is 17 residues.

This chain connects TRBV18 to TRBJ2-3; D call uncertain. V shed 1 base and J shed 4 bases, with 9 bases lying between them. Germline lookup yields CDR1 KGHSH and CDR2 LQKENI. The CDR3 consists of 14 residues. CDR3 sequence: CASSPLHGADTQYF. The DNA of the CDR3 is TGTGCCAGCTCACCACTACACGGCGCAGATACGCAGTATTTT. Complete variable domain (other parts from reference TRBV18 and TRBJ2-3): NAGVMQNPRHLVRRRGQEARLRCSPMKGHSHVYWYRQLPEEGLKFMVYLQKENIIDESGMPKERFSAEFPKEGPSILRIQQVVRGDSAAYFCASSPLHGADTQYFGPGTRLTVL.

V usage is TRBV28 and J usage is TRBJ2-5; TRBD1 or TRBD2 may be the D gene (5 bases each). CDR1 is MDHEN, CDR2 SYDVKM, per germline. The CDR3 length is 14 residues. Trimming removed 5 bases at V and 2 bases at J, with 12 bases between. The CDR3 coding sequence is TGTGCCAGCAGTCCCCCGGGACGTCAAGAGACCCAGTACTTC. As protein: CASSPPGRQETQYF.

The V gene is TRBV28, the J gene TRBJ1-3; TRBD1 matches 9 bases. Per germline, CDR1 MDHEN and CDR2 SYDVKM. V lost 5 bases to trimming and J lost 2 bases; unmatched junction nucleotides: 7. The length of the CDR3 is 16 residues. In DNA form, the CDR3 reads TGTGCCAGCAGTAGCCTGGGACAGGGCGCTGGAAACACCATATATTTT. It yields the protein CASSSLGQGAGNTIYF.

This chain connects TRBV5-1 to TRBJ1-4, with D perhaps TRBD1 (5 bases). Germline lookup yields CDR1 SGHRS and CDR2 YFSETQ. V was cut by 0 bases and J by 12 bases, with 12 bases left in between. The CDR3 consists of 13 residues. CDR3 sequence reads: CASSLAIGGELFF. CDR3 coding DNA: TGCGCCAGCAGCTTGGCCATCGGGGGGGAACTGTTTTTT.

This clone was seen a few times. The chain employs TRBV10-1 and TRBJ1-1; the D is unclear. Trimming stripped 3 bases from V and 1 base from J, with 9 bases between. Germline lookup yields CDR1 WNHNN and CDR2 SYGVQD (reference sequence). This CDR3 has 14 residues. The CDR3 loop is CASSDRRENTEAFF. DNA for the CDR3: TGCGCCAGCAGTGATCGAAGAGAGAACACTGAAGCTTTCTTT.

This clone is a singleton in its sample. The chain uses TRBV19 and TRBJ2-3; D possibly corresponds to TRBD2 (7 bases). Germline V gene sequence: CDR1 LNHDA, CDR2 SQIVND (reference sequence). Between the trimmed V and J ends, which lost 3 bases and 4 bases, there was a span of 17 bases. This CDR3 has 16 amino acids. The CDR3 coding sequence is TGTGCCAGTAGTATTTTAAGGGGGGGCCTCGCAGATACGCAGTATTTT. It translates to CASSILRGGLADTQYF.

The chain combines TRBV13 with TRBJ2-1; possibly TRBD1 for D (5 bases). Between the trimmed V and J ends, which lost 1 base and 5 bases, there was a span of 6 bases. The CDR3 length is 13 residues. Looked up from germline, CDR1 is PRHDT and CDR2 is FYEKMQ (reference sequence). As DNA, the CDR3 is TGTGCCAGCAGCTTAGCAGGGCACAATGAGCAGTTCTTC. Protein: CASSLAGHNEQFF.

The table lists this clone with a few counts. The chain joins TRBV18 to TRBJ1-1; D uncertain. V dropped 3 bases and J dropped 8 bases, with 10 bases sitting between them. Germline loops: CDR1 KGHSH, CDR2 LQKENI. This CDR3 contains 12 residues. The CDR3 here is CASSPETGEAFF. The CDR3 DNA sequence: TGTGCCAGCTCACCGGAGACTGGAGAAGCTTTCTTT.

The V call is TRBV7-2, the J call TRBJ2-7, with D possibly called TRBD1 or TRBD2 (5 bases each). This CDR3 region has 14 residues. V was clipped by 5 bases and J by 2 bases, with 13 bases between them. Germline V CDR1 and CDR2: SGHTA, FQGNSA. Here the CDR3 DNA reads TGTGCCAGCAGCCCAGCGAGGGGACCCTACGAGCAGTACTTC. Translated: CASSPARGPYEQYF.

The chain uses TRBV11-2 and TRBJ1-1; D is unresolved. Per germline, CDR1 SGHAT and CDR2 FQNNGV. This CDR3 has 12 residues. Trimming took 5 bases from V and 8 from J, leaving 12 bases between them. CDR3 amino acids: CASSQAGREAFF. DNA for the CDR3: TGTGCCAGCAGCCAAGCGGGGAGGGAAGCTTTCTTT.

In its sample, this clone was seen once. V usage is TRBV6-5 and J usage is TRBJ2-7; 9 bases agree with TRBD1. J lost 5 bases, V lost 2 bases, and 10 bases had no gene match. The CDR3 is 16 amino acids. From germline, CDR1 is MNHEY and CDR2 SVGAGI. CDR3 residues: CASSYPQGAQGDEQYF. The CDR3 DNA reads TGTGCCAGCAGTTACCCACAGGGGGCCCAGGGGGACGAGCAGTACTTC.

The chain is built from TRBV2 and TRBJ2-2; D gene uncertain. CDR1 and CDR2 (germline): SNHLY, FYNNEI. Trimming shortened V by 4 bases and J by 0 bases, and 6 bases separated the two germline ends. The CDR3 runs 14 residues. CDR3 nucleotides: TGTGCCAGCAGTGTGTTAGCGAACACCGGGGAGCTGTTTTTT. This gives the protein CASSVLANTGELFF.

The chain couples TRBV7-2 to TRBJ2-7; 10 nucleotides match TRBD2. Germline V gene data show CDR1 as SGHTA and CDR2 as FQGNSA. V trimming: 0 bases; J trimming: 2 bases; junction bases outside the gene matches: 4. The CDR3 is 16 amino acids. CDR3 sequence (DNA): TGTGCCAGCAGCTTAGCGTTAGCGGGAGGCCCCTACGAGCAGTACTTC. This encodes CASSLALAGGPYEQYF.

The CDR3 DNA sequence: TGTGCCAGCAGCCTCCTAGGAGGATACAATGAGCAGTTCTTC. Translating gives CASSLLGGYNEQFF. The gene calls are TRBV11-2 and TRBJ2-1, with D perhaps TRBD2 (5 bases). CDR3 size: 14 residues. Germline CDR1 reads SGHAT; CDR2 reads FQNNGV. The V gene lost 5 bases and the J gene lost 4 bases, with 12 bases spanning the gap. The entire variable domain, with the rest obtained from reference TRBV11-2 and TRBJ2-1, is as follows: EAGVAQSPRYKIIEKRQSVAFWCNPISGHATLYWYQQILGQGPKLLIQFQNNGVVDDSQLPKDRFSAERLKGVDSTLKIQPAKLEDSAVYLCASSLLGGYNEQFFGPGTRLTVL.

In nucleotides, the CDR3 is TGTGCCAGCAGCCATTTGCGGGTACAGGGCCTCACAGATACGCAGTATTTT. Its translation: CASSHLRVQGLTDTQYF. The chain uses TRBV5-8 and TRBJ2-3, with a possible D match to TRBD1 (6 bases). This CDR3 region has 17 residues. Germline CDR1 reads SGHTS; CDR2 reads YDEGEE. Between the trimmed V and J ends, which lost 4 bases and 2 bases, there was a span of 20 bases.